A selection of T cell receptor beta chains follows, all from one sample in a study of PD-L1 blockade in urothelial cancer. TCRdb's copy holds only in-frame clones and misses some; the assay was immunoSEQ multiplex PCR. The data contain 65,000 to 90,000 clones, 84% of them seen just once; the ten biggest clones take up 9.2%. Sequenced here: PBMCs, sampled around atezolizumab (anti-PD-L1) treatment. Receptors were obtained from a woman aged 70 to 79 with urothelial cancer. Both conserved end residues are part of each CDR3. A D gene is named only where the DNA matches it firmly. Clone size appears in some rows only: once, few, many, or a class for an expanded clone.

>.|15|TRBV27|.|TRBJ2-1
TGTGCCAGCAGTTTATCCGGTAGCTCCCACAATGAGCAGTTCTTC
CASSLSGSSHNEQFF
>.|15|TRBV7-8|TRBD1|TRBJ2-7
TGTGCCAGCAGCTTAGCGGGGCAGGGGGTATACGAGCAGTACTTC
CASSLAGQGVYEQYF
>.|15|TRBV7-7|.|TRBJ2-2
TGTGCCAGCAGCCCTTTCCGGGAACAAGCCGGGGAGCTGTTTTTT
CASSPFREQAGELFF
>.|15|TRBV6-5|TRBD1|TRBJ2-5
TGTGCCAGCAGTTATGTGGCAGGGGGCCGGGAGACCCAGTACTTC
CASSYVAGGRETQYF
>.|18|TRBV5-1|TRBD1|TRBJ1-6
TGCGCCAGCAGCTTGGTCGGGGGGACAGGGGGTCGTAATTCACCCCTCCACTTT
CASSLVGGTGGRNSPLHF
>.|15|TRBV4-1|TRBD1|TRBJ1-3
TGCGCCAGCAGCATACTGACAGGGAAGGAAAACACCATATATTTT
CASSILTGKENTIYF
>.|17|TRBV28|TRBD2|TRBJ2-7
TGTGCCAGCAGTTTACCAGGGACTAGCCTACCCTCCTACGAGCAGTACTTC
CASSLPGTSLPSYEQYF
>.|14|TRBV6-5|TRBD1|TRBJ2-2
TGTGCCAGCAGACGACAGGGGGTTGGCGGGGAGCTGTTTTTT
CASRRQGVGGELFF
>.|17|TRBV4-1|TRBD1|TRBJ1-4
TGCGCCAGCAGCCTCTCAGGGGGTCCCTTAACTAATGAAAAACTGTTTTTT
CASSLSGGPLTNEKLFF
>.|15|TRBV19|TRBD2|TRBJ2-5
TGTGCCAGTAGTAGTAGTGGACTAGCGGCGGAGACCCAGTACTTC
CASSSSGLAAETQYF
>.|16|TRBV5-1|TRBD2|TRBJ2-7
TGCGCCAGCAGCTTGGGGGGACTAGGTACTTCTCACGAGCAGTACTTC
CASSLGGLGTSHEQYF
>once|17|TRBV5-1|TRBD2|TRBJ2-1
TGCGCCAGCAGCTTGACTAGCGGGGGCCCCGGTGGTATTGAGCAGTTCTTC
CASSLTSGGPGGIEQFF
>few|16|TRBV5-5|.|TRBJ1-2
TGTGCCAGCAGAAGGGAGATCGAGATATCTAACTATGGCTACACCTTC
CASRREIEISNYGYTF
>.|12|TRBV15|.|TRBJ1-5
TGTGCCACCTCAGGATTCAATCAGCCCCAGCATTTT
CATSGFNQPQHF
>.|19|TRBV30|TRBD2|TRBJ2-5
TGTGCCTGGAGTGGTTCTCGACTAGCGGGAGCACCCGAGCAAGAGACCCAGTACTTC
CAWSGSRLAGAPEQETQYF